A single sample gave rise to the 5 T cell receptor beta chains below, sequenced in a study of blood T cell repertoires in COVID-19. TCRdb's copy holds only in-frame clones and misses some; the assay was immunoSEQ multiplex PCR. The repertoire holds over 70,000 clones, with about four fifths as singletons. Material: peripheral blood. The source of these receptors is a woman aged 55 to 70 with acute or convalescent COVID-19.

Concerning this clone itself: A junction boundary mismatches the germline segment, possibly from a read error. V gene TRBV6-5 combines with J gene TRBJ1-6; the match to TRBD1 covers 8 bases. CDR1 and CDR2 from the germline V gene are MNHEY and SVGAGI. The length of the CDR3 is 16 residues. CDR3 coding DNA: TGTGCCAGCAGTAACTCTAGGACAGGGAATAATTCACCCCTCCACTTT. Amino acid sequence: CASSNSRTGNNSPLHF.

CDR3 in amino acids: CASSAGPNADTEAFF. In nucleotides, the CDR3 is TGTGCCAGCAGCGCGGGCCCCAACGCGGACACTGAAGCTTTCTTT. The rearrangement links TRBV7-8 to TRBJ1-1, with no clear D. Germline values: CDR1 SGHVS, CDR2 FQNEAQ. Trimming removed 5 bases from V and 3 bases from J, with 16 bases in between. The CDR3 covers 15 residues. The variable domain in full, completed from reference TRBV7-8 and TRBJ1-1, reads GAGVSQSPRYKVAKRGQDVALRCDPISGHVSLFWYQQALGQGPEFLTYFQNEAQLDKSGLPSDRFFAERPEGSVSTLKIQRTQQEDSAVYLCASSAGPNADTEAFFGQGTRLTVV.

The chain carries TRBV27 and TRBJ2-1; 7 bases fit TRBD2. The germline CDR1 and CDR2 sequences are MNHEY and SMNVEV (reference sequence). V lost 3 bases and J lost 8; bases outside the gene matches: 10. The CDR3 has 15 amino acids. The CDR3 DNA is TGTGCCAGCAGTTTTTATAGACGGACTAGTGATGAGCAGTTCTTC. Residues: CASSFYRRTSDEQFF.

The rearrangement links TRBV28 to TRBJ2-1, with D possibly TRBD2 on 5 matching bases. Germline lookup yields CDR1 MDHEN and CDR2 SYDVKM. V gave up 6 bases and J gave up 0 bases, with 12 bases separating them. This CDR3 region has 15 residues. CDR3 DNA sequence: TGTGCCAGCAGCCGGAGCGGTCACTCCTACAATGAGCAGTTCTTC. It is translated as CASSRSGHSYNEQFF. Based on the CDR3 plus reference TRBV28 and TRBJ2-1, the full variable domain is DVKVTQSSRYLVKRTGEKVFLECVQDMDHENMFWYRQDPGLGLRLIYFSYDVKMKEKGDIPEGYSVSREKKERFSLILESASTNQTSMYLCASSRSGHSYNEQFFGPGTRLTVL.

This clone showed up just a few times. The chain couples TRBV14 to TRBJ1-1, with D uncertain. Germline CDR1 SGHDN, CDR2 FVKESK. CDR3 length: 14 amino acids. V was pared by 4 bases and J by 4 bases, with 13 bases between. This CDR3 is CASSLGLLRTEAFF. The CDR3 DNA follows: TGTGCCAGCAGCCTAGGACTCCTCCGCACTGAAGCTTTCTTT.